A single sample gave rise to the 26 T cell receptor beta chains below, sequenced in a study of T-cell memory formation after mild COVID-19 (dated by TCRdb to the early 2020s). Library preparation was by 5' RACE. Sequenced on an Illumina NovaSeq 6000. Through fastp at Q25 and MiXCR, TCRdb rebuilt clones from the public reads, retaining in-frame beta chains. Rows are combined by CDR3 protein, so each entry shows the most common genes and DNA. The sample table shows around 130,000 distinct CDR3 sequences, and roughly 6.2% are seen once. Over 2% of the sample belongs to the ten largest clones. The sample comprised PBMCs or a T cell subset sorted from them (not recorded which). Receptors originate from an adult woman who had mild COVID-19 (a few samples of this study predate the infection). The sample titles of this study are shuffled in the database, so cell type and time point are left out; the donor was told from shared clones.

In its sample, this clonotype was seen many times. The V call is TRBV5-1, the J call TRBJ2-6; D unclear. CDR1 and CDR2 (germline): SGHRS, YFSETQ. The CDR3 contains 16 residues. V shed 7 bases and J shed 0 bases, with 14 bases lying between them. This CDR3 reads CASSLTPGSGANVLTF. CDR3 bases: TGCGCCAGCTCCTTAACTCCGGGCTCTGGGGCCAACGTCCTGACTTTC.

This clonotype appeared a few times. The rearrangement joins TRBV18 to TRBJ1-1; TRBD1 agrees at 8 bases. V gave up 1 base and J gave up 4 bases; unmatched junction bases: 5. Germline assignment: CDR1 KGHSH and CDR2 LQKENI. This CDR3 is 15 amino acids long. Here the CDR3 DNA reads TGTGCCAGCTCACCACTAGATGGACAGGGCACTGAAGCTTTCTTT. This sequence encodes CASSPLDGQGTEAFF.

The chain uses TRBV7-2 and TRBJ2-3; a possible D gene is TRBD2 (6 bases). The CDR3 totals 16 residues. Trimming took 3 bases from V and 0 from J, leaving 13 bases between them. CDR1 is SGHTA and CDR2 is FQGNSA in the germline V gene. The CDR3, as DNA: TGTGCCAGCAGCTTCGGGGGAGGCGGTAGCACAGATACGCAGTATTTT. Translation: CASSFGGGGSTDTQYF.

This clonotype was picked up a small number of times. The chain combines TRBV19 with TRBJ2-5; D may be TRBD2 (6 bases). The germline V gene has CDR1 LNHDA and CDR2 SQIVND (reference sequence). The length of the CDR3 is 14 residues. V lost 6 bases and J lost 5, with 16 bases in between. The CDR3 reads CASSLHGSPETQYF. CDR3 in DNA: TGTGCCAGTAGCCTCCACGGGAGTCCGGAGACCCAGTACTTC.

The chain combines TRBV20-1 with TRBJ2-7; the match to TRBD1 covers 9 bases. The CDR3 runs 14 residues. Per germline, CDR1 DFQATT and CDR2 SNEGSKA (reference sequence). V was clipped by 0 bases and J by 5 bases; unmatched bases: 5. In DNA form, the CDR3 reads TGCAGTGCTAGAGAGGCACAGGGGGCCAACGAGCAGTACTTC. It codes for CSAREAQGANEQYF.

The rearrangement links TRBV24-1 to TRBJ2-1; D not certain. Germline CDR1 reads KGHDR; CDR2 reads SFDVKD. The CDR3 length is 12 residues. Trimming removed 3 bases from V and 9 bases from J, with 8 bases in between. The CDR3 sequence: CATSDALVEQFF. In nucleotides, the CDR3 is TGTGCCACCAGTGATGCCCTAGTTGAGCAGTTCTTC.

This clonotype was detected many times. This rearrangement joins TRBV7-6 to TRBJ1-1, with a weak D call TRBD1 (5 bases). V lost 2 bases and J lost 8, with 18 bases in between. The CDR3 covers 15 residues. Per germline, CDR1 SGHVS and CDR2 FNYEAQ. The CDR3 DNA sequence: TGTGCCAGCAGCTTAAGGGGCTTGGCGGATGGGGAAGCTTTCTTT. It codes for CASSLRGLADGEAFF. The whole variable domain, filled in from reference TRBV7-6 and TRBJ1-1, reads GAGVSQSPRYKVTKRGQDVALRCDPISGHVSLYWYRQALGQGPEFLTYFNYEAQQDKSGLPNDRFSAERPEGSISTLTIQRTEQRDSAMYRCASSLRGLADGEAFFGQGTRLTVV.

The V and J genes are TRBV5-1 and TRBJ2-5; D gene unclear. The CDR3 has 13 residues. CDR1 and CDR2 from the germline V gene are SGHRS and YFSETQ. The ends were cut back, 1 base at V and 2 bases at J, with 6 bases in the middle. The chain's CDR3 is CASSLRQQETQYF. The CDR3 nucleotides are TGCGCCAGCAGCTTGAGACAACAAGAGACCCAGTACTTC.

This clonotype was detected ten times or more. The chain is built from TRBV5-1 and TRBJ2-1; 9 nucleotides align to TRBD1. This CDR3 contains 18 residues. Losses at the gene ends were 2 bases for V and 4 bases for J; bases not matched to a gene: 13. Germline CDR1 is SGHRS and CDR2 is YFSETQ. CDR3 region: CASSLVPGQGPTYNEQFF. In DNA, the CDR3 is TGCGCCAGCAGCTTAGTCCCGGGACAGGGACCTACATACAATGAGCAGTTCTTC.

This clonotype has a single count. CDR3: CASSSTGLSYEQYF. CDR3 DNA: TGTGCCAGCAGTTCGACAGGTCTCTCCTACGAGCAGTACTTC. This rearrangement joins TRBV12-3 or TRBV12-4 to TRBJ2-7; possibly TRBD1 for D (6 bases). The CDR3 is 14 amino acids. V gave up 4 bases and J gave up 0 bases, with 10 bases separating them.

This clonotype was observed a handful of times. V and J are TRBV2 and TRBJ2-2, with TRBD1 as a possible D gene (6 bases). Germline V CDR1 and CDR2: SNHLY, FYNNEI. CDR3 size: 14 residues. The V end lost 4 bases, the J end lost 3 bases, and 9 bases lay between the germline ends. CDR3 in amino acids: CASSGRGYTGELFF. In DNA, the CDR3 is TGTGCCAGCAGTGGCAGGGGCTACACCGGGGAGCTGTTTTTT.

This clonotype came up many times. The chain recombines TRBV18 with TRBJ1-2, with D unresolved. V was cut by 1 base and J by 7 bases, with 10 bases left in between. The CDR3 length is 13 residues. CDR1 KGHSH and CDR2 LQKENI come from the germline V gene. CDR3: CASSPLGEGGYTF. CDR3 coding DNA: TGTGCCAGCTCACCACTCGGGGAGGGTGGCTACACCTTC.

There are many counts of this clonotype. One end of the junction fails to match germline, which may point to a read error. The V call is TRBV20-1, the J call TRBJ2-4; a possible D gene is TRBD1 (5 bases). CDR3 size: 15 residues. Germline loops: CDR1 DFQATT, CDR2 SNEGSKA (reference sequence). CDR3 sequence: CSARGRAIAKNIQYF. The CDR3 nucleotides read TGCAGTGCCAGAGGCAGGGCAATAGCCAAAAACATTCAGTACTTC.

This clonotype appeared a few times. For the CDR3, the DNA is TGCAGTGCCGGGACTAGCGCAACAGATACGCAGTATTTT. As protein: CSAGTSATDTQYF. V usage is TRBV20-1 and J usage is TRBJ2-3; 10 bases are a match to TRBD2. After removal of 6 bases from V and 3 bases from J, the junction contained 3 bases not matched to a gene. Germline V gene data show CDR1 as DFQATT and CDR2 as SNEGSKA (reference sequence). The CDR3 sequence is 13 residues long.

In DNA form, the CDR3 reads TGCGCCAGCAGCTTGGAATCAGGGGACGTTGGCTACACCTTC. It is translated as CASSLESGDVGYTF. This chain joins TRBV5-1 and TRBJ1-2, with D maybe TRBD1 (6 bases). This CDR3 contains 14 residues. The V gene's germline CDR1 is SGHRS and CDR2 YFSETQ. V lost 0 bases, J lost 7 bases, and 13 bases lay in between.

The chain couples TRBV5-1 to TRBJ2-7, with 14 positions matching TRBD2. This CDR3 region has 17 residues. Germline trimming cut 6 bases from V and 3 bases from J; bases unmatched to any gene: 11. The V gene's germline CDR1 is SGHRS and CDR2 YFSETQ. This CDR3 is CASTPGLAGVGDYEQYF. CDR3 sequence (DNA): TGCGCCAGCACCCCGGGACTAGCGGGGGTAGGGGACTACGAGCAGTACTTC.

J is TRBJ2-7 and V is TRBV5-1; maybe TRBD2 (6 bases). CDR1 is SGHRS, CDR2 YFSETQ, per germline. V was trimmed by 4 bases and J by 0 bases, leaving 17 bases between them. This CDR3 has 16 residues. CDR3 region: CASSLEGLVGSYEQYF. CDR3 DNA sequence: TGCGCCAGCAGCCTGGAGGGGCTGGTCGGCTCCTACGAGCAGTACTTC.

This clonotype has a count of ten or more. The rearrangement links TRBV18 to TRBJ1-6, with 7 nucleotides matching TRBD1. The junction had 4 bases not matched to a gene; V was cut back by 6 bases and J by 2 bases. CDR1 KGHSH and CDR2 LQKENI come from the germline V gene. CDR3 length: 15 amino acids. CDR3 sequence: CASSRTGAYNSPLHF. In DNA, the CDR3 is TGTGCCAGCTCTCGGACAGGCGCCTATAATTCACCCCTCCACTTT.

This clonotype has a count of ten or more. J is TRBJ2-1 and V is TRBV7-2, with unresolved D. Germline-derived CDR1 and CDR2 are SGHTA and FQGNSA. The CDR3 consists of 15 residues. The V end lost 5 bases, the J end lost 0 bases, and 11 bases lay between the germline ends. CDR3 in amino acids: CASSPDLISYNEQFF. CDR3 coding DNA: TGTGCCAGCAGCCCCGACTTAATCTCCTACAATGAGCAGTTCTTC. The full variable domain, completed using reference TRBV7-2 and TRBJ2-1, is GAGVSQSPSNKVTEKGKDVELRCDPISGHTALYWYRQSLGQGLEFLIYFQGNSAPDKSGLPSDRFSAERTGGSVSTLTIQRTQQEDSAVYLCASSPDLISYNEQFFGPGTRLTVL.

The V and J genes are TRBV5-1 and TRBJ1-6; D gene unclear. Germline V CDR1 and CDR2: SGHRS, YFSETQ. V was clipped by 0 bases and J by 6 bases, with 7 bases between them. The CDR3 totals 14 residues. The DNA of the CDR3 is TGCGCCAGCAGCTTGGGGCAGCCTAATTCACCCCTCCACTTT. Encoded protein: CASSLGQPNSPLHF. Full variable domain (outside the CDR3, taken from reference TRBV5-1 and TRBJ1-6): KAGVTQTPRYLIKTRGQQVTLSCSPISGHRSVSWYQQTPGQGLQFLFEYFSETQRNKGNFPGRFSGRQFSNSRSEMNVSTLELGDSALYLCASSLGQPNSPLHFGNGTRLTVT.

This clonotype was observed at least ten times. In DNA, the CDR3 is TGTGCCAGCAGCTCTCGAGGGGGGTTCTCAGCTTTCTTT. Its protein is CASSSRGGFSAFF. The chain couples TRBV12-3 or TRBV12-4 to TRBJ1-1; tentatively, D is TRBD1 (6 bases). V was pared by 6 bases and J by 10 bases, with 18 bases between. The CDR3 spans 13 residues.

The DNA for the CDR3 is TGTGCCAGTAGTACTACCGGGGGCACAGATACGCAGTATTTT. Its protein product is CASSTTGGTDTQYF. The genes are TRBV19 and TRBJ2-3; TRBD2 might be the D (5 bases). The CDR3 is made up of 14 amino acids. Trimming pared 4 bases from V and 1 base from J, leaving 9 bases between. Looked up from germline, CDR1 is LNHDA and CDR2 is SQIVND (reference sequence).

In its sample, this clonotype was seen a few times. The chain combines TRBV12-3 or TRBV12-4 with TRBJ1-5; the D is unclear. Trimming cost V 3 bases and J 5 bases, with 11 bases left between them. The CDR3 has 14 residues. Written as DNA, the CDR3 is TGTGCCAGCAGTTTGGGTCAGACTCATCAGCCCCAGCATTTT. This encodes CASSLGQTHQPQHF.

The V and J genes are TRBV5-1 and TRBJ2-3; TRBD2 agrees at 7 bases. Germline lookup yields CDR1 SGHRS and CDR2 YFSETQ. The V gene end was trimmed by 5 bases and the J gene end by 4 bases; junction bases not matched to a gene: 1. The CDR3 has 12 amino acids. CDR3 residues: CASSREADTQYF. CDR3 sequence (DNA): TGCGCCAGCAGTCGGGAGGCAGATACGCAGTATTTT.

The V call is TRBV5-4, the J call TRBJ1-2; 8 bases fit TRBD1. Germline loops: CDR1 SGHNT, CDR2 YYREEE (reference sequence). The CDR3 consists of 17 residues. V lost 2 bases and J lost 2; bases outside the gene matches: 11. The CDR3 region has the DNA TGTGCCAGCAGCTTTGAGGGCAGGGGGCTCAAGAACTATGGCTACACCTTC. Translated, it gives CASSFEGRGLKNYGYTF.

The chain recombines TRBV5-1 with TRBJ2-6; possible D gene TRBD2, 6 bases. Germline V gene sequence: CDR1 SGHRS, CDR2 YFSETQ. The CDR3 contains 17 residues. The V gene lost 0 bases and the J gene lost 1 base, with 11 bases spanning the gap. The CDR3 is CASSLGPGTSGANVLTF. The DNA for the CDR3 is TGCGCCAGCAGCTTGGGGCCCGGGACTTCTGGGGCCAACGTCCTGACTTTC.